The 16 T cell receptor beta chains below all came from one sample that was sequenced in a study of T cell responses to AZD1222 COVID-19 vaccine. The method was immunoSEQ multiplex PCR; TCRdb's version includes in-frame clones alone and lacks a portion of them. Seen here are some 150,000 clones, 70% to 90% observed once, and the top ten hold approximately 3.5%. Specimen: peripheral blood, collected on day 0 of AZD1222 vaccination. These receptors were taken from an adult in good health.

The table lists this clone with a few counts. The V call is TRBV5-1, the J call TRBJ2-7; a weak D match, TRBD1 (6 bases). In germline, CDR1 is SGHRS, CDR2 YFSETQ. Trimming cost V 5 bases and J 4 bases, with 13 bases left between them. This CDR3 spans 13 amino acids. CDR3 in amino acids: CASSSDSIYEQYF. The CDR3 region has the DNA TGCGCCAGCAGTTCGGACAGTATATACGAGCAGTACTTC.

The chain couples TRBV7-2 to TRBJ1-5; the D is unclear. Looked up from germline, CDR1 is SGHTA and CDR2 is FQGNSA. The CDR3 extends over 13 amino acids. V lost 1 base and J lost 7, with 8 bases in between. The CDR3 sequence: CASSLDPVQPQHF. CDR3 in DNA: TGTGCCAGCAGCTTAGACCCAGTACAGCCCCAGCATTTT.

The genes are TRBV27 and TRBJ2-2; D unclear. V was shortened by 3 bases and J by 5 bases, with 4 bases between the two germline ends. Germline CDR1 reads MNHEY; CDR2 reads SMNVEV (reference sequence). CDR3 length equals 12 residues. As DNA, the CDR3 is TGTGCCAGCAGTTTCCCGACCGGGGAGCTGTTTTTT. Its translation is CASSFPTGELFF.

The chain links TRBV7-8 to TRBJ1-1; weak D call: TRBD1 (5 bases). V lost 1 base and J 6 bases, leaving 15 bases between the germline ends. Germline CDR1 and CDR2: SGHVS and FQNEAQ. The CDR3 is made up of 15 amino acids. The CDR3 spells CASSLGQGIYAEAFF. In DNA form, the CDR3 reads TGTGCCAGCAGCTTAGGTCAGGGTATTTACGCTGAAGCTTTCTTT. Full variable domain (missing parts from reference TRBV7-8 and TRBJ1-1): GAGVSQSPRYKVAKRGQDVALRCDPISGHVSLFWYQQALGQGPEFLTYFQNEAQLDKSGLPSDRFFAERPEGSVSTLKIQRTQQEDSAVYLCASSLGQGIYAEAFFGQGTRLTVV.

V and J are TRBV7-2 and TRBJ2-7, with D possibly TRBD2 on 5 matching bases. Germline lookup yields CDR1 SGHTA and CDR2 FQGNSA. This CDR3 spans 16 amino acids. V lost 0 bases to trimming and J lost 1 base, with 13 bases between them. The CDR3 spells CASSLAPRDTSYEQYF. The CDR3 coding sequence is TGTGCCAGCAGCTTAGCGCCACGGGATACTTCCTACGAGCAGTACTTC.

This clone has only one observation. The gene calls are TRBV4-1 and TRBJ2-1; 12 bases map to TRBD2. The V segment lost 6 bases and the J segment 0 bases; nucleotides outside the gene matches: 3. This CDR3 spans 16 amino acids. Germline V CDR1 and CDR2: MGHRA, YSYEKL. CDR3 nucleotides: TGCGCCAGCAGGTCTAGCGGGAGGGCCTCCTACAATGAGCAGTTCTTC. This codes for CASRSSGRASYNEQFF.

CDR3 sequence: CASSPLAGGPFF. For the CDR3, the DNA is TGTGCCAGTAGCCCCCTAGCGGGAGGGCCGTTCTTC. The chain recombines TRBV19 with TRBJ2-1, with 12 bases that match TRBD2. In germline, CDR1 is LNHDA, CDR2 SQIVND (reference sequence). This CDR3 spans 12 amino acids. V dropped 6 bases and J dropped 15; count of bases not matched to a gene: 6. Drawing the rest from reference TRBV19 and TRBJ2-1, the complete variable domain is DGGITQSPKYLFRKEGQNVTLSCEQNLNHDAMYWYRQDPGQGLRLIYYSQIVNDFQKGDIAEGYSVSREKKESFPLTVTSAQKNPTAFYLCASSPLAGGPFFGPGTRLTVL.

This clone appeared a single time. J is TRBJ1-1 and V is TRBV18, with D hard to call. Deletions cut 0 bases from V and 4 bases from J, with 9 bases between. Germline V CDR1 and CDR2: KGHSH, LQKENI. The CDR3 is 14 residues long. Here the CDR3 reads CASSPPSPTTEAFF. In DNA form, the CDR3 reads TGTGCCAGCTCACCACCGTCTCCTACCACTGAAGCTTTCTTT.

This rearrangement joins TRBV4-3 to TRBJ1-1; D call uncertain. The CDR3 covers 16 residues. The V end was cut by 0 bases, the J end by 2 bases, with 13 bases between. Germline CDR1 is LGHNA and CDR2 is YSLEER. CDR3 amino acids: CASSQDSGGINTEAFF. Here the CDR3 DNA reads TGCGCCAGCAGCCAAGATTCCGGCGGCATCAACACTGAAGCTTTCTTT.

The gene calls are TRBV9 and TRBJ1-5; TRBD1 aligns across 10 bases. The CDR3 has 15 amino acids. Trimming removed 3 bases from V and 5 bases from J; junction bases left unmatched: 5. CDR1 is SGDLS, CDR2 YYNGEE, per germline. CDR3 bases: TGTGCCAGCAGCGCCGGGACAGGGGCACATCAGCCCCAGCATTTT. Encoded protein: CASSAGTGAHQPQHF.

The chain employs TRBV10-1 and TRBJ2-7; TRBD2 aligns across 7 bases. Germline CDR1 is WNHNN and CDR2 is SYGVQD (reference sequence). The CDR3 spans 15 residues. Trimming at V came to 3 bases and at J to 2 bases, leaving 7 bases not matched to a gene. As DNA, the CDR3 is TGCGCCAGCAGTGAAGTGGGGCGGGAGCCCTACGAGCAGTACTTC. This encodes CASSEVGREPYEQYF.

The chain links TRBV5-4 to TRBJ2-3; D unresolved. Trimming cost V 1 base and J 2 bases, with 5 bases left between them. Germline assignment: CDR1 SGHNT and CDR2 YYREEE (reference sequence). The CDR3 is made up of 13 amino acids. Here the CDR3 reads CASSLPTTDTQYF. CDR3 coding DNA: TGTGCCAGCAGCTTGCCGACCACAGATACGCAGTATTTT.

The CDR3 bases are TGTGCCACCAGCAGAGATAGGGTAGCAGCTCAGCCCCAGCATTTT. Translated, it gives CATSRDRVAAQPQHF. This sequence joins TRBV15 and TRBJ1-5; D is unresolved. Germline V CDR1 and CDR2: LNHNV, YYDKDF (reference sequence). This CDR3 region has 15 residues. V shed 0 bases and J shed 6 bases, with 12 bases lying between them.

The chain has TRBV6-5 and TRBJ2-2; D ambiguous. Trimming cost V 8 bases and J 9 bases, with 16 bases left between them. Germline CDR1 is MNHEY and CDR2 is SVGAGI. The CDR3 totals 13 residues. CDR3 sequence (DNA): TGTGCCAGCTTCCGGGCAGCAGGACGGGAGCTGTTTTTT. This gives the protein CASFRAAGRELFF.

The chain employs TRBV27 and TRBJ2-1; D unclear. Germline V gene data show CDR1 as MNHEY and CDR2 as SMNVEV (reference sequence). The length of the CDR3 is 14 residues. V gave up 8 bases and J gave up 9 bases, with 20 bases separating them. Here the CDR3 DNA reads TGTGCCAGCGCCACGGGCGCCTACGTCCGTGAGCAGTTCTTC. Its protein is CASATGAYVREQFF.

This chain joins TRBV30 and TRBJ2-7; 7 bases agree with TRBD1. CDR1 GTSNPN and CDR2 SVGIG come from the germline V gene (reference sequence). V was clipped by 8 bases and J by 3 bases; unmatched bases: 7. This CDR3 region has 12 residues. The CDR3 nucleotides are TGTGCCGTCTCGACAGGGAACTACGAGCAGTACTTC. It encodes CAVSTGNYEQYF.